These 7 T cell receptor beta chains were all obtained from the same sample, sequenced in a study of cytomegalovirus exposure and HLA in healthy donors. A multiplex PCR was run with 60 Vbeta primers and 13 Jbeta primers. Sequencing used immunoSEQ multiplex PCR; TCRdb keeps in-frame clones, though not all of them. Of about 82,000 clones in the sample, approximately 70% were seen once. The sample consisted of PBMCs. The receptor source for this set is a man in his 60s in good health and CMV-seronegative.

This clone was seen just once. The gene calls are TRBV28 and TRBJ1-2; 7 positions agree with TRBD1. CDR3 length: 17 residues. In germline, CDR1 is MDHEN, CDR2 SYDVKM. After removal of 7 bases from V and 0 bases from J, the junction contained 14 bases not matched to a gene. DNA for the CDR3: TGTGCCAGCACCCCAGGGGCGGAACAGGGGTCTAACTATGGCTACACCTTC. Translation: CASTPGAEQGSNYGYTF.

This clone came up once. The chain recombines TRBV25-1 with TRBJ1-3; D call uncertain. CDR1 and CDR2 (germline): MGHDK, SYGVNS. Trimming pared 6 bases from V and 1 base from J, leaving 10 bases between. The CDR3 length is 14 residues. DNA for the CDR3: TGTGCCAGCAGAGACGGGATATCTGGAAACACCATATATTTT. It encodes CASRDGISGNTIYF.

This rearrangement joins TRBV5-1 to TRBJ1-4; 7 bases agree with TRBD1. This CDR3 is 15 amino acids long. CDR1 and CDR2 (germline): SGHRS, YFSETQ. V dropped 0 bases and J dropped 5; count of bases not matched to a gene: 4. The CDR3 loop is CASSLEGQRNEKLFF. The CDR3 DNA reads TGCGCCAGCAGCTTGGAGGGACAGAGGAATGAAAAACTGTTTTTT.

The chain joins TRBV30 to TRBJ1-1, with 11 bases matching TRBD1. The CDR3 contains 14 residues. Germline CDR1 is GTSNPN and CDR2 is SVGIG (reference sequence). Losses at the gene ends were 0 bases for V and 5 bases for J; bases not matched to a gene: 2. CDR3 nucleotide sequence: TGTGCCTGGAGTGTGGACAGGGGGCGAACTGAAGCTTTCTTT. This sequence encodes CAWSVDRGRTEAFF.

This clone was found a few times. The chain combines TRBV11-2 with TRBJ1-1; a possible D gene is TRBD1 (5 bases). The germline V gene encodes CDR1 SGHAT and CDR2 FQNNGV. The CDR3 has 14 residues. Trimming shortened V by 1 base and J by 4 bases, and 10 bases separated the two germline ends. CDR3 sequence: CASSLAGGATEAFF. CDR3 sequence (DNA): TGTGCCAGCAGCTTAGCTGGAGGGGCCACTGAAGCTTTCTTT.

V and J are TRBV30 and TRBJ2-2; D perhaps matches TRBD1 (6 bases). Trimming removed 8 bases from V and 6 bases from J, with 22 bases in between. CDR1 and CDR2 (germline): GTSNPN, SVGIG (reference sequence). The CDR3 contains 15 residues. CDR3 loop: CAGWGTGIHAGELFF. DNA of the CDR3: TGTGCCGGTTGGGGCACAGGGATTCACGCCGGGGAGCTGTTTTTT.

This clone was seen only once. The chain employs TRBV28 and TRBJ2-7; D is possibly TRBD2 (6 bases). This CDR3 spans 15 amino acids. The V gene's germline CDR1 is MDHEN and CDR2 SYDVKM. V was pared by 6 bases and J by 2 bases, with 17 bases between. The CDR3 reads CASSHFAGSPYEQYF. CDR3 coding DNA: TGTGCCAGCAGCCACTTCGCCGGGAGCCCCTACGAGCAGTACTTC.